Listed below are T cell receptor beta chains from one sample, sequenced in a study of T-cell reconstitution after alpha-beta-depleted transplantation in children. TCRdb processed the PCR reads anew with MiXCR; each CDR3 protein has one entry. The table records roughly 420,000 distinct CDR3 sequences, roughly 16% of them present only once. This specimen consisted of PBMCs, mostly from graft donor cells, obtained 360 days after TCRalphabeta/CD19-depleted stem cell transplant. Receptors were obtained from a boy younger than two who had a stem cell transplant for Wiskott-Aldrich syndrome, so the T cells may come from the graft donor. Both conserved end residues are part of each CDR3. A D gene is named only where the DNA matches it firmly. A clone size is listed for some rows: how often the clone was seen (once, few, many), or a class if it is expanded.

d_gene	v_gene	abundance	j_gene	CDR3nt	CDR3aa
.	TRBV4-2	.	TRBJ2-3	TGTGCCAGCAGCCTTCAACAGGGTGGGGGCCGGCGTTCAGATACGCAGTATTTT	CASSLQQGGGRRSDTQYF
TRBD1	TRBV29-1	.	TRBJ2-5	TGCAGCGCCCCCGGGACAGACCAAGAGACCCAGTACTTC	CSAPGTDQETQYF
.	TRBV5-1	.	TRBJ2-1	TGCGCCAGCAAATCGTTCAATGAGCAGTTCTTC	CASKSFNEQFF
.	TRBV29-1	few	TRBJ2-1	TGCAGCGGCCTGGGGGCTAGCGGTAACTCCTACAATGAGCAGTTCTTC	CSGLGASGNSYNEQFF
.	TRBV5-1	few	TRBJ2-5	TGCGCCAGCAGCCCCACGACAGGTCAAGAGACCCAGTACTTC	CASSPTTGQETQYF
.	TRBV12-3/TRBV12-4	many	TRBJ2-2	TGTGCCAGCAGTTTTAGTGTGCCTCTCGGGGCCGGGGAGCTGTTTTTT	CASSFSVPLGAGELFF
TRBD1	TRBV5-1	.	TRBJ1-1	TGCGCCAGCAGCATAAACAAAGGGGGCAAGGTGAACACTGAAGCTTTCTTT	CASSINKGGKVNTEAFF
TRBD2	TRBV3-1	few	TRBJ2-5	TGTGCCAGCAGCCAAGATGGACTAGCGGGATGGGAGACCCAGTACTTC	CASSQDGLAGWETQYF
TRBD2	TRBV7-2	few	TRBJ2-2	TGTGCCAGCAGCTCGCCGGGACTAGCATCCGGGGAGCTGTTTTTT	CASSSPGLASGELFF
.	TRBV19	.	TRBJ1-1	TGTGCCAGTAGTATAAACAATCTCGACGCGTATCGGGCTTTCTTT	CASSINNLDAYRAFF
TRBD1	TRBV28	.	TRBJ2-5	TGTGCCAGCAGTTCTCGACAGGGGAAGGCTCGGTGGCAAGAGACCCAGTACTTC	CASSSRQGKARWQETQYF
TRBD1	TRBV12-3/TRBV12-4	many	TRBJ2-1	TGTGCCAGCAGTGACCGGGACAGGCACAATGAGCAGTTCTTC	CASSDRDRHNEQFF
.	TRBV7-4	.	TRBJ2-1	TGTGCCAGCAGTCCCAGGGAGCCCTACAATGAGCAGTTCTTC	CASSPREPYNEQFF
.	TRBV27	.	TRBJ2-2	TGTGCCACGGGGGAGCGAGGACCTGACGGGGAGCTGTTTTTT	CATGERGPDGELFF
TRBD2	TRBV27	.	TRBJ2-5	TGTGCCAGCAGTTTATTCCTGACTAGCGGGAGGCAAGAGACCCAGTACTTC	CASSLFLTSGRQETQYF
TRBD1	TRBV5-1	few	TRBJ2-3	TGCGCCAGCAGCTTGGGACAGGGAGCCCCAGATACGCAGTATTTT	CASSLGQGAPDTQYF
.	TRBV12-3/TRBV12-4	.	TRBJ2-3	TGTGCCAGCAGTCTCCGACAGACAGATACGCAGTATTTT	CASSLRQTDTQYF
.	TRBV4-3	.	TRBJ2-4	TGCGCCAGCAGCCAAGATCTAACTCATATGACCAAAAACATTCAGTACTTC	CASSQDLTHMTKNIQYF
.	TRBV5-5	.	TRBJ1-2	TGTGCCAGCAGCTTTGGGGCCGACGGGAGTGGCTACACCTTC	CASSFGADGSGYTF
.	TRBV27	few	TRBJ2-4	TGTGCCAGCAGTTTTCTGTTTGGAAACATTCAGTACTTC	CASSFLFGNIQYF
TRBD2	TRBV2	once	TRBJ2-2	TGTGCCAGCAGCGCCGGGACTAGCTTGAACACCGGGGAGCTGTTTTTT	CASSAGTSLNTGELFF
.	TRBV12-3/TRBV12-4	few	TRBJ1-4	TGTGCCAGCAGTTTACAGGGATCGGGTGAAAAACTGTTTTTT	CASSLQGSGEKLFF
.	TRBV11-2	once	TRBJ2-1	TGTGCCAGCAGCCGACCCCACCCCCACAATGAGCAGTTCTTC	CASSRPHPHNEQFF
.	TRBV20-1	.	TRBJ1-1	TGCAGTGCTAGAGTCCTGAATGGGGCTTTCTTT	CSARVLNGAFF
.	TRBV12-3/TRBV12-4	few	TRBJ1-2	TGTGCCAGCAGTGGTCCTGTGTATGGCTACACCTTC	CASSGPVYGYTF
TRBD2	TRBV6-1	.	TRBJ2-3	TGTGCCAGCAGATGGGTAGCGGGAGATACGCAGTATTTT	CASRWVAGDTQYF
.	TRBV12-3/TRBV12-4	.	TRBJ2-5	TGTGCCAGCAGTTTGCGATACCAAGAGACCCAGTACTTC	CASSLRYQETQYF
.	TRBV10-3	few	TRBJ2-5	TGTGCCATCAGTGAGAGAGACCAAGAGACCCAGTACTTC	CAISERDQETQYF